The entry below gives a single T cell receptor (beta chain) sequence along with its context. Its antigen is undetermined. The sample belongs to a study of response to subunit inactivated influenza vaccine. Germline CDR1 MNHEY, CDR2 SMNVEV (reference sequence). The CDR3 covers 15 residues. V lost 5 bases to trimming and J lost 2 bases; unmatched junction nucleotides: 5. TCRdb re-called the RT-PCR reads through MiXCR, storing one row per CDR3 protein. The sample lists hundreds of thousands of distinct CDR3 sequences, approximately 14% occurring once. Study findings and constraints: The authors suggested that few new T cells are recruited per seasonal influenza vaccination.

Material: PBMCs from blood, obtained approximately 12 days after vaccination. V is TRBV27 and J is TRBJ2-7, with 11 bases that match TRBD2. This receptor was taken from a man between 50 and 59 years old who received an inactivated influenza vaccine. This chain's CDR3 is CASSIRLAGTYEQYF. CDR3 nucleotides: TGTGCCAGCAGTATTCGACTAGCGGGAACCTACGAGCAGTACTTC.